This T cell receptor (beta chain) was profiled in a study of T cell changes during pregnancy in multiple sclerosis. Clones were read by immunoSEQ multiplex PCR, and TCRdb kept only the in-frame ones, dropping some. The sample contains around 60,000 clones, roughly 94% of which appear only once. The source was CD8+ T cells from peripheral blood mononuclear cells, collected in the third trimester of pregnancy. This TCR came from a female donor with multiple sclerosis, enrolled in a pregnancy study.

The CDR3 loop is CASSMGQERNQPQHF. For the CDR3, the DNA is TGTGCCAGCAGTATGGGACAGGAGCGCAATCAGCCCCAGCATTTT. This rearrangement joins TRBV27 to TRBJ1-5, with TRBD1 identical over 8 bases. This CDR3 spans 15 amino acids. Germline values: CDR1 MNHEY, CDR2 SMNVEV (reference sequence). Germline trimming cut 5 bases from V and 2 bases from J; bases unmatched to any gene: 5.